This TCR beta chain originates from a study of T cells in localized non-small cell lung cancer. Study-wide results and caveats: Longer overall survival was associated with a higher density of T cells in the blood.

A note on this clone: Its target is not known.

Here immunoSEQ multiplex PCR was the method, and the copy in TCRdb shows in-frame clones only, minus some. The sample consists of about 31,000 clones, approximately 85% of them appearing once. CDR1 is SGHTA and CDR2 is FQGNSA in the germline V gene. The junction had 6 bases not matched to a gene; V was cut back by 5 bases and J by 2 bases. The CDR3 sequence is 15 residues long. This rearrangement joins TRBV7-2 to TRBJ2-3; 8 bases align to TRBD2. Sequenced material: peripheral blood mononuclear cells, taken before any cancer treatment. The sequence came from a woman aged 35-75 years with stage III lung adenocarcinoma. The CDR3 bases are TGTGCCAGCAGCCCCACTAGCGGACACACAGATACGCAGTATTTT. Protein product: CASSPTSGHTDTQYF.